This T cell receptor beta chain derives from a study of blood T cells in healthy people across ages. General study points: Lack of knowledge of donor CMV status possibly confounded expanded clonotype changes. Any conclusive comparison of naive versus antigen-experienced cells was prevented by using unsorted PBMCs.

A note on this clonotype: The target antigen is unknown.

A second PCR of about 7 to 12 cycles used a sample-barcoded 5' primer and a J-beta primer mix. Each CDR3 protein is one row after TCRdb ran MiXCR on the 5' RACE reads. The data hold roughly 1.5 million distinct CDR3 sequences, with 40% to 45% observed a single time. The authors isolated at least 6 million PBMCs per sample. V dropped 2 bases and J dropped 3 bases, with 8 bases sitting between them. This CDR3 has 12 amino acids. The germline V gene encodes CDR1 SQVTM and CDR2 ANQGSEA. The receptor's source is a woman younger than 35 in good health. Sequencing used blood. V usage is TRBV29-1 and J usage is TRBJ2-7; D assignment may be TRBD1 or TRBD2 (5 bases each). As DNA, the CDR3 is TGCAGCGTTGAAAGGGACGGCTACGAGCAGTACTTC. This translates into CSVERDGYEQYF.